One and the same sample provided the 10 T cell receptor beta chains below, sequenced in a study of blood T cell repertoires in COVID-19. Here immunoSEQ multiplex PCR was the method, and the copy in TCRdb shows in-frame clones only, minus some. This sample carries under 200,000 clones, 80% to 90% of them seen once, and the ten largest clones take roughly 2.5%. The material sequenced was peripheral blood. The receptors derive from a middle-aged man with active or convalescent COVID-19.

The V call is TRBV7-6, the J call TRBJ2-1; TRBD1 agrees at 7 bases. J lost 1 base, V lost 1 base, and 4 bases had no gene match. The CDR3 sequence is 16 residues long. The V gene's germline CDR1 is SGHVS and CDR2 FNYEAQ. The CDR3 sequence: CASSLGSGGSYNEQFF. DNA for the CDR3: TGTGCCAGCAGCTTAGGGTCAGGGGGATCCTACAATGAGCAGTTCTTC.

The chain has TRBV6-2 or TRBV6-3 and TRBJ1-2; 11 bases are shared with TRBD1. CDR1 is MNHEY and CDR2 is SVGEGT in the germline V gene. This CDR3 has 15 amino acids. The junction had 8 bases not matched to a gene; V was cut back by 2 bases and J by 9 bases. The CDR3 loop reads CASSYLGQGAISYTF. The CDR3, as DNA: TGTGCCAGCAGTTACCTCGGACAGGGGGCGATCAGCTACACCTTC.

The genes are TRBV10-3 and TRBJ1-3; TRBD1 might be the D (6 bases). CDR1 ENHRY and CDR2 SYGVKD come from the germline V gene. CDR3 size: 12 residues. The germline V and J ends were trimmed by 9 bases and 3 bases, with 9 bases remaining between them. The CDR3 sequence is CAIQGSGNTIYF. The CDR3 DNA reads as TGTGCCATACAGGGAAGTGGAAACACCATATATTTT.

The gene calls are TRBV7-2 and TRBJ2-5; a weak D match, TRBD1 (5 bases). Germline V lookup: CDR1 SGHTA, CDR2 FQGNSA. V lost 5 bases and J 3 bases, leaving 19 bases between the germline ends. CDR3 length: 16 amino acids. The CDR3 DNA sequence: TGTGCCAGCAGCCATCCAAAGGACAATATCAAAGAGACCCAGTACTTC. Its protein is CASSHPKDNIKETQYF.

V and J are TRBV27 and TRBJ1-2, with TRBD1 matching over 7 bases. V dropped 4 bases and J dropped 4; count of bases not matched to a gene: 15. This CDR3 has 17 residues. Germline CDR1 reads MNHEY; CDR2 reads SMNVEV (reference sequence). CDR3 sequence (DNA): TGTGCCAGCAGTTACCAGAGCCGACAGGGAATAAGCTATGGCTACACCTTC. Translation gives CASSYQSRQGISYGYTF.

The chain carries TRBV11-2 and TRBJ2-1, with 7 bases identical to TRBD1. The CDR3 spans 16 residues. The J segment lost 7 bases and the V segment lost 5 bases, leaving 14 bases of the junction unmatched. The germline CDR1 and CDR2 sequences are SGHAT and FQNNGV. The CDR3 spells CASSRVPRGRGNEQFF. CDR3 coding DNA: TGTGCCAGCAGCCGTGTACCGAGGGGGCGCGGGAATGAGCAGTTCTTC.

This chain joins TRBV18 and TRBJ2-2, with a weak D call TRBD2 (6 bases). V gave up 3 bases and J gave up 0 bases, with 11 bases separating them. Germline-derived CDR1 and CDR2 are KGHSH and LQKENI. CDR3 length: 16 residues. Written as DNA, the CDR3 is TGTGCCAGCTCACCTGGTGTAGCGGCGAACACCGGGGAGCTGTTTTTT. Its translation is CASSPGVAANTGELFF.

The chain links TRBV5-1 to TRBJ2-7; 12 bases are a match to TRBD1. Germline CDR1 is SGHRS and CDR2 is YFSETQ. V lost 4 bases to trimming and J lost 6 bases; unmatched junction nucleotides: 11. CDR3 length: 16 amino acids. CDR3 coding DNA: TGCGCCAGCAGCCCCGGAGGGACAGGGGGCATAGGCGAGCAGTACTTC. Encoded protein: CASSPGGTGGIGEQYF.

This clone appeared once. The J gene is TRBJ1-6, the V gene TRBV5-1, with 8 bases fitting TRBD1. The CDR3 covers 15 residues. Germline CDR1 is SGHRS and CDR2 is YFSETQ. Trimming removed 4 bases from V and 10 bases from J; junction bases left unmatched: 10. This CDR3 is CASSKGQGGGSPLHF. CDR3 bases: TGCGCCAGCAGCAAAGGACAGGGAGGGGGATCACCCCTCCACTTT.

The CDR3 reads CAWSAPGQGRINYGYTF. CDR3 DNA: TGTGCCTGGAGTGCCCCCGGACAGGGACGAATAAACTATGGCTACACCTTC. The chain couples TRBV30 to TRBJ1-2; TRBD1 aligns across 8 bases. CDR3 length: 17 amino acids. Germline values: CDR1 GTSNPN, CDR2 SVGIG (reference sequence). With 1 base clipped from V and 2 bases from J, the junction kept 12 bases outside the gene matches.